This T cell receptor beta chain appears in the sequencing data of a study of regulatory T cells in long-lasting Graves disease. This clonotype showed up many times. Its antigen is unidentified. Both iRepertoire HTBI primers and Arm-PCR of CDR3 regions were used to build the TCR beta libraries. Via MiXCR, TCRdb re-called the multiplex PCR reads, giving one row per CDR3 protein. The data contain 350,000 to 500,000 distinct CDR3 sequences, about 14% of them singletons. Study-level findings and limits: Persistent disease was associated with favored TRBV28 usage and with favored use of TRBJ1-2 and TRBJ2-5.

The CDR3 contains 14 residues. V was pared by 3 bases and J by 5 bases, with 10 bases between. Germline CDR1 is LGHDT and CDR2 is YNNKEL (reference sequence). The sample's time point: newly diagnosed GD, antithyroid drugs for less than 3 months. Isolated PBMC RNA provided the starting material for the TCR library. Separately, the same data were catalogued under a study of T cells in Graves' hyperthyroidism and ophthalmopathy. From that paper: Blood shared most expanded thyroid clonotypes above 0.001. Separation of ophthalmopathy from stable hyperthyroidism was achieved by a 13 V-J model.

The receptor's source is a woman between 45 and 60 years old with Graves disease. The chain combines TRBV3-1 with TRBJ2-2; D gene uncertain. The source material was peripheral blood mononuclear cells (PBMCs), sampled at new diagnosis, from a patient treated with antithyroid drugs. The CDR3 here is CASSHTQQTGELFF. The CDR3, as DNA: TGTGCCAGCAGCCATACTCAGCAGACCGGGGAGCTGTTTTTT.